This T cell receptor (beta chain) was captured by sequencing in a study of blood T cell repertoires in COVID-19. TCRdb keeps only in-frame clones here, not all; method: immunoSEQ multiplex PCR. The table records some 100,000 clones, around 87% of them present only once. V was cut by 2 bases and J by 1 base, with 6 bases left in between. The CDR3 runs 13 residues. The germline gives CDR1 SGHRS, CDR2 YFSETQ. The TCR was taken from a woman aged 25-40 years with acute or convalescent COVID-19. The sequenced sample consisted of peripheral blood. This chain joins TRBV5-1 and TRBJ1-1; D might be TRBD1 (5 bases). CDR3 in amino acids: CASSLQENTEAFF. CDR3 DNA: TGCGCCAGCAGCTTACAGGAGAACACTGAAGCTTTCTTT.